Included here is one T cell receptor (beta chain) sequence, with context. Its antigen target is currently unknown. Base qualities are not recorded, but no much larger clone differs from it by a single base. The germline ends are 16 bases apart after V is trimmed by 6 bases and J by 2 bases. Counted from cysteine to phenylalanine, this CDR3 has 15 amino acids. The retained sequence is limited to the CDR3, 45 bases, with the frame set at the first base. From the germline V gene, CDR1 is MNHNS and CDR2 is SASEGT. This sample stems from a study of shared clonotypes between healthy human individuals (dated by TCRdb to the early 2020s). Describing the broader study: The cohort included three men and a couple of women between 18 and 49 years of age. For each donor, CD4 naive and CD4 memory were each run on three plates, CD8 naive on two plates, and CD8 memory on one plate. To estimate repertoire size and how much clonotype sharing occurs between individuals, the study deeply sequenced the blood TCR repertoires of 5 or 6 healthy adults. Different laboratories and diverse techniques were used to prepare libraries and sequence TCR repertoires, to increase sequencing depth and limit assay-specific biases. Leukapheresis yielded between about 0.94 and 9 billion PBMCs per donor.

TCR CDR3 regions were amplified from genomic DNA by multiplex PCR using the deep immunoSEQ assay. For each cell subset, the extracted genomic DNA was distributed evenly across all wells of several immunoSEQ 96-well plates, and each plate served as one replicate. Each replicate PCR for sorted subsets received roughly 0.2 ug genomic DNA, equal to tens of thousands of T cell genomes. Purified libraries were measured with a Qubit 3.0 fluorometer, size-checked on a Bioanalyzer 2100, and measured again with the KAPA Library Quantification kit. A separate single-read 150-cycle Illumina NextSeq 550 flow cell was used to sequence each immunoSEQ 96-well plate. Processing in the source paper ran as follows. The immunoSEQ output contained only junctional sequences without quality scores, so filtering could not match that applied to full-length reads. Sequences were annotated with PyIR, a Python wrapper for IgBLAST v1.9, using IMGT germline references to assign V/J genes and CDR3. Reads were filtered out if the reads had weak V/J assignments (E-value above 1e-6), no CDR3, stop codons, out-of-frame junctions, or ambiguous translated residues. A V3J clonotype was defined by an identical inferred V gene, J gene, and CDR3 amino acid sequence. Percentage overlap between repertoires was calculated by dividing the number of shared unique clonotypes by the size of the smaller repertoire. Repertoire richness was assessed with RTK rarefaction, the Chao1 estimator, and Recon v2.1 estimates of unobserved clonotypes. Generation probabilities for all TCRbeta clonotypes obtained by the gDNA method from several donors were computed using OLGA. TCRdb obtained this table from immuneACCESS and retained in-frame rearrangements with V and J assigned. These tables miss some clones; where compared with another copy, unresolved V genes account for less than half of the shortfall, and the remainder is unexplained. From that table come the V and J calls and clone size; the DNA was used to work out D and trimming. Within this sample are a few million clones, with about nine tenths of them counted one time only. The top ten constitute 0.3% to 0.4% of the sample.

The donors were healthy, HIV-negative adults who had no recently reported acute infections or vaccinations. Every donor was a Caucasian adult living in Nashville, Tennessee, USA. Magnetic negative selection was used to enrich CD4+ T cells, after which naive cells were positively selected on CD45RA and the negative fraction became the memory subset. After blood collection by leukapheresis, PBMCs were isolated using Ficoll-Histopaque density gradient centrifugation and then cryopreserved in the vapor phase of liquid nitrogen. Analytical flow cytometry was used to check the purity and quantity of each magnetically sorted T cell population. Each sorted fraction had its genomic DNA isolated and then quantified by UV absorbance on a Nanodrop 2000c. Study-wide findings and limitations: Sharing across four donors was observed for about 5% of naive CD4, 3% to 4% of naive CD8, about 2.3% of memory CD4, and less than 0.45% of memory CD8 clonotypes. Only blood was sampled, and tissue TCR repertoires likely differ from those in blood. Clonotypes shared by all four sorted-subset donors showed higher generation probabilities than non-shared clonotypes. Pairwise subsampling indicated that sequencing depth was expected to affect the degree of clonotype sharing among donors. Incomplete sequencing was indicated by rarefaction of sorted-subset datasets, despite the large sequencing depth. Naive subsets generally had larger estimated clonotype richness than memory subsets. The small number of donors limited the genetic and exposure-history diversity represented.

Material: naive CD4+ T cells from PBMCs. The cell subset or site label here, explained by the study, means: CD45RA+ positively selected. The origin of this receptor is a man between 18 and 29 years old in good health. Some clones in this sample may be carry-over from other donors' samples. Rearrangement joined TRBV6-1 to TRBJ2-5, with the D assignment possibly TRBD1 or TRBD2, given 6 matching bases for each. Here the CDR3 is given as CASRAYEGGQETQYF. The DNA is as follows: TGTGCCAGCAGAGCTTATGAGGGGGGTCAAGAGACCCAGTACTTC.